Shown below are 24 T cell receptor beta chains from a single sample sequenced in a study of blood T cell repertoires in COVID-19. Profiled with immunoSEQ multiplex PCR; TCRdb holds only in-frame clones, not every one. Here the sample spans 150,000 to 200,000 clones, approximately 79% being singletons. Sequencing was performed on peripheral blood. These receptors originate from a man in his 60s with active or convalescent COVID-19.

This rearrangement joins TRBV6-2 or TRBV6-3 to TRBJ2-7; D remains ambiguous. The V gene lost 0 bases and the J gene lost 3 bases, with 6 bases spanning the gap. This CDR3 comprises 13 residues. Germline CDR1 reads MNHEY; CDR2 reads SVGEGT. CDR3 amino acids: CASSYSEFYEQYF. The CDR3, as DNA: TGTGCCAGCAGTTACTCTGAGTTCTACGAGCAGTACTTC.

This clone appeared a single time. The gene calls are TRBV29-1 and TRBJ1-1; 9 nucleotides agree with TRBD1. This CDR3 spans 14 amino acids. Losses at the gene ends were 7 bases for V and 4 bases for J; bases not matched to a gene: 10. Per germline, CDR1 SQVTM and CDR2 ANQGSEA. Here the CDR3 reads CSGTTGGLGTEAFF. DNA of the CDR3: TGCAGCGGTACAACAGGGGGCTTAGGCACTGAAGCTTTCTTT.

V usage is TRBV11-2 and J usage is TRBJ2-1, with D perhaps TRBD2 (5 bases). Germline assignment: CDR1 SGHAT and CDR2 FQNNGV. There are 15 residues in the CDR3. The V and J ends lost 3 bases and 0 bases respectively, with 9 bases between them. The CDR3 DNA follows: TGTGCCAGCAGCTTGGGTGGGAGCTCCTACAATGAGCAGTTCTTC. Protein sequence: CASSLGGSSYNEQFF.

V usage is TRBV27 and J usage is TRBJ1-2; TRBD1 matches 7 bases. With V trimmed by 5 bases and J by 4 bases, 10 bases remained unmatched. Germline V gene data show CDR1 as MNHEY and CDR2 as SMNVEV (reference sequence). CDR3 length: 15 amino acids. DNA of the CDR3: TGTGCCAGCAGTGCGGACAGGACACCCTTCTATGGCTACACCTTC. Protein: CASSADRTPFYGYTF.

The gene calls are TRBV7-3 and TRBJ2-3, with TRBD1 identical over 8 bases. Trimming removed 6 bases from V and 5 bases from J; junction bases left unmatched: 10. From germline, CDR1 is SGHTA and CDR2 FQGTGA. CDR3 size: 15 residues. CDR3 loop: CASSSGTGGVDTQYF. The CDR3 bases are TGTGCCAGCAGTTCCGGGACAGGCGGGGTAGATACGCAGTATTTT.

The CDR3 nucleotides read TGTGCCAGCTCACCACCTACAAATTCAGATACGCAGTATTTT. Translation: CASSPPTNSDTQYF. The gene calls are TRBV18 and TRBJ2-3; unclear D gene. The CDR3 sequence is 14 residues long. The germline V gene has CDR1 KGHSH and CDR2 LQKENI. Trimming left V 0 bases short and J 4 bases short, with 8 bases between.

This clone was detected a few times. The V gene is TRBV11-1, the J gene TRBJ1-2; no reliable D call. The CDR3 contains 16 residues. Deletions cut 2 bases from V and 3 bases from J, with 16 bases between. The germline CDR1 and CDR2 sequences are SGHAT and FQDESV (reference sequence). CDR3 region: CASSLRRESRYYGYTF. CDR3 nucleotides: TGTGCCAGCAGCTTAAGGAGGGAAAGTCGCTACTATGGCTACACCTTC.

This clone was picked up many times. The genes are TRBV2 and TRBJ2-2; tentatively, D is TRBD1 (5 bases). The CDR3 totals 15 residues. The ends were cut back, 2 bases at V and 0 bases at J, with 7 bases in the middle. CDR1 is SNHLY and CDR2 is FYNNEI in the germline V gene. This CDR3 is CASSELTANTGELFF. The DNA for the CDR3 is TGTGCCAGCAGTGAATTGACAGCGAACACCGGGGAGCTGTTTTTT.

The V call is TRBV12-3 or TRBV12-4, the J call TRBJ2-2; no clear D. The CDR3 spans 13 residues. Trimming left V 3 bases short and J 4 bases short, with 6 bases between. CDR3 amino acids: CASSFVRTGELFF. The CDR3 coding sequence is TGTGCCAGCAGTTTCGTGCGCACCGGGGAGCTGTTTTTT.

The J gene is TRBJ2-1, the V gene TRBV7-7, with D perhaps TRBD2 (5 bases). The germline V gene has CDR1 SSHAT and CDR2 FNYEAQ (reference sequence). CDR3 length equals 16 residues. Trimming removed 7 bases from V and 4 bases from J, with 20 bases in between. The CDR3 coding sequence is TGTGCCAGCACTCCCTTGAGTGGGAGCCCTTACAATGAGCAGTTCTTC. This codes for CASTPLSGSPYNEQFF.

The chain uses TRBV28 and TRBJ1-1, with D possibly matching TRBD1 (6 bases). The CDR3 runs to 13 residues. V lost 7 bases and J lost 5, with 14 bases in between. Germline V CDR1 and CDR2: MDHEN, SYDVKM. The CDR3 region is CASTSRGRTEAFF. The CDR3 region has the DNA TGTGCCAGCACCAGCAGGGGTAGGACTGAAGCTTTCTTT.

This clone was observed once. The chain recombines TRBV5-1 with TRBJ2-7, with TRBD1 identical over 7 bases. CDR3 size: 14 residues. From germline, CDR1 is SGHRS and CDR2 YFSETQ. V lost 4 bases and J lost 3; bases outside the gene matches: 7. The CDR3 loop reads CASSLHRDSYEQYF. The CDR3 DNA sequence: TGCGCCAGCAGCCTACATCGGGACAGCTACGAGCAGTACTTC.

This sequence joins TRBV4-3 and TRBJ2-1; a weak D match, TRBD2 (6 bases). The CDR3 is 14 amino acids. The germline V gene encodes CDR1 LGHNA and CDR2 YSLEER. The V end was cut by 4 bases, the J end by 4 bases, with 11 bases between. CDR3 residues: CASSLGGEYNEQFF. CDR3 coding DNA: TGCGCCAGCAGCCTAGGAGGGGAGTACAATGAGCAGTTCTTC.

This sequence joins TRBV5-1 and TRBJ2-7, with 8 bases aligning to TRBD1. Germline lookup yields CDR1 SGHRS and CDR2 YFSETQ. This CDR3 has 15 amino acids. Trimming cost V 2 bases and J 6 bases; bases outside gene matches: 10. The CDR3 is CASSFRQGASFEQYF. The CDR3 nucleotides are TGCGCCAGCAGCTTCCGGCAGGGGGCTAGCTTCGAGCAGTACTTC.

The V gene is TRBV7-8, the J gene TRBJ1-1, with D hard to call. The CDR3 runs to 13 residues. V shed 3 bases and J shed 1 base, with 6 bases lying between them. In germline, CDR1 is SGHVS, CDR2 FQNEAQ. This CDR3 is CASSFQENTEAFF. For the CDR3, the DNA is TGTGCCAGCAGCTTCCAGGAGAACACTGAAGCTTTCTTT. Drawing the rest from reference TRBV7-8 and TRBJ1-1, the complete variable domain is GAGVSQSPRYKVAKRGQDVALRCDPISGHVSLFWYQQALGQGPEFLTYFQNEAQLDKSGLPSDRFFAERPEGSVSTLKIQRTQQEDSAVYLCASSFQENTEAFFGQGTRLTVV.

The chain employs TRBV6-2 or TRBV6-3 and TRBJ2-3, with no clear D. V was trimmed by 2 bases and J by 4 bases, leaving 10 bases between them. Germline V gene lookup returns CDR1 MNHEY and CDR2 SVGEGT. CDR3 length equals 14 residues. CDR3 nucleotide sequence: TGTGCCAGCAGTTACGTGGCCAGATCAGATACGCAGTATTTT. Residues: CASSYVARSDTQYF.

This chain joins TRBV29-1 and TRBJ2-5; 12 nucleotides match TRBD2. Per the germline V gene, CDR1 is SQVTM and CDR2 is ANQGSEA. Trimming at V came to 2 bases and at J to 3 bases, leaving 10 bases not matched to a gene. CDR3 length: 17 amino acids. CDR3 nucleotide sequence: TGCAGCGTTGAAAGGCGAGGAGGACTAGCGGGAAAAGAGACCCAGTACTTC. It codes for CSVERRGGLAGKETQYF.

V is TRBV30 and J is TRBJ1-5; D may be TRBD1 (6 bases). Per the germline V gene, CDR1 is GTSNPN and CDR2 is SVGIG (reference sequence). V gave up 4 bases and J gave up 6 bases, with 19 bases separating them. CDR3 size: 15 residues. The CDR3 protein is CAWNRGGGPGQPQHF. The CDR3 DNA is TGTGCCTGGAACCGAGGGGGGGGCCCAGGTCAGCCCCAGCATTTT.

The chain employs TRBV3-1 (or the pseudogene TRBV3-2) and TRBJ2-4; 11 bases are shared with TRBD2. Losses at the gene ends were 0 bases for V and 6 bases for J; bases not matched to a gene: 13. Germline V gene data show CDR1 as LGHDT and CDR2 as YNNKEL (reference sequence). The CDR3 runs to 19 residues. The DNA for the CDR3 is TGTGCCAGCAGCCAAGATCGGGGACTAGCGGACCCTAGGAGAAACATTCAGTACTTC. This encodes CASSQDRGLADPRRNIQYF.

The chain links TRBV7-9 to TRBJ2-7; D is perhaps TRBD1 (6 bases). Per the germline V gene, CDR1 is SEHNR and CDR2 is FQNEAQ (reference sequence). V was trimmed by 5 bases and J by 4 bases, leaving 15 bases between them. The CDR3 has 14 amino acids. CDR3 sequence (DNA): TGTGCCAGCAGCGTCGGACAGTCAGCTTACGAGCAGTACTTC. Translating gives CASSVGQSAYEQYF.

The chain recombines TRBV5-4 with TRBJ2-7; TRBD2 agrees at 9 bases. CDR3 size: 18 residues. Germline trimming cut 0 bases from V and 1 base from J; bases unmatched to any gene: 11. Germline CDR1 is SGHNT and CDR2 is YYREEE (reference sequence). The DNA for the CDR3 is TGTGCCAGCAGCTTGGGGGCTAGCGGGAATCCGGTTTCCTACGAGCAGTACTTC. This sequence encodes CASSLGASGNPVSYEQYF. The variable domain in full, with the rest retrieved from reference TRBV5-4 and TRBJ2-7, is ETGVTQSPTHLIKTRGQQVTLRCSSQSGHNTVSWYQQALGQGPQFIFQYYREEENGRGNFPPRFSGLQFPNYSSELNVNALELDDSALYLCASSLGASGNPVSYEQYFGPGTRLTVT.

This clone was detected once. V and J are TRBV24-1 and TRBJ2-7; maybe TRBD2 (5 bases). Trimming took 5 bases from V and 2 from J, leaving 6 bases between them. Germline lookup yields CDR1 KGHDR and CDR2 SFDVKD. This CDR3 has 12 residues. The CDR3 here is CATSGGPYEQYF. As DNA, the CDR3 is TGTGCCACCAGTGGAGGGCCCTACGAGCAGTACTTC.

The CDR3 region is CASNPGGENGYTF. The CDR3, as DNA: TGTGCCAGCAACCCGGGGGGCGAGAATGGCTACACCTTC. This chain joins TRBV6-5 and TRBJ1-2, with a tentative D call TRBD1 (6 bases). Trimming removed 7 bases at V and 6 bases at J, with 15 bases between. This CDR3 contains 13 residues. The V gene's germline CDR1 is MNHEY and CDR2 SVGAGI.

This chain uses TRBV19 with TRBJ1-2; 10 nucleotides align to TRBD1. This CDR3 is 14 amino acids long. With V trimmed by 5 bases and J by 6 bases, 6 bases remained unmatched. Germline loops: CDR1 LNHDA, CDR2 SQIVND (reference sequence). The CDR3 spells CASSALDRGDGYTF. The CDR3 DNA reads as TGTGCCAGTAGTGCCCTGGACAGGGGGGATGGCTACACCTTC. Full variable domain (missing parts from reference TRBV19 and TRBJ1-2): DGGITQSPKYLFRKEGQNVTLSCEQNLNHDAMYWYRQDPGQGLRLIYYSQIVNDFQKGDIAEGYSVSREKKESFPLTVTSAQKNPTAFYLCASSALDRGDGYTFGSGTRLTVV.